The rows below give T cell receptor beta chains drawn from one sample of a study of blood T cells in healthy people across ages. TCRdb independently ran MiXCR on the 5' RACE reads; one entry per CDR3 protein. Among about 1,600,000 distinct CDR3 sequences, around two fifths were seen once, and the ten largest hold 7.9%. The specimen sequenced was blood. The receptors come from a woman between 18 and 29 years old in good health. Each CDR3 is given with its conserved first and last residue. A D gene is named only where the DNA matches it firmly. Rows give clone size only sometimes, using once, few, many, or a class for an expanded clone.

TRBV29-1	NA	TRBJ2-5	TRBD2	CSVVGLAGDEETQYF	TGCAGCGTGGTGGGACTAGCGGGCGACGAAGAGACCCAGTACTTC
TRBV4-1	few	TRBJ1-1	TRBD1	CASSQERDRATEAFF	TGCGCCAGCAGCCAAGAGCGGGACAGGGCCACTGAAGCTTTCTTT
TRBV5-1	NA	TRBJ2-3	NA	CASRQANSIRTDTQYF	TGCGCCAGCAGGCAGGCCAATTCCATTAGGACAGATACGCAGTATTTT
TRBV20-1	NA	TRBJ1-1	NA	CSARDGGAGEAFF	TGCAGTGCTAGAGATGGGGGCGCGGGTGAAGCTTTCTTT
TRBV29-1	NA	TRBJ2-2	TRBD1	CSTTTGAANTGELFF	TGCAGCACCACTACAGGGGCCGCGAACACCGGGGAGCTGTTTTTT
TRBV20-1	NA	TRBJ2-1	TRBD2	CSAPRGGLSSYNEQFF	TGCAGTGCTCCGCGGGGGGGCTTAAGCTCCTACAATGAGCAGTTCTTC
TRBV20-1	few	TRBJ2-5	TRBD1	CSALRTGQETQYF	TGCAGTGCTCTCCGGACAGGGCAAGAGACCCAGTACTTC
TRBV12-3/TRBV12-4	NA	TRBJ1-6	NA	CASSLTGQVGPLHF	TGTGCCAGCAGTCTGACAGGCCAAGTTGGGCCCCTCCACTTT
TRBV7-2	few	TRBJ1-2	NA	CASSYREGHYGYTF	TGTGCCAGCAGCTATAGGGAGGGTCACTATGGCTACACCTTC
TRBV6-1	NA	TRBJ1-5	TRBD1	CASTGQGYIMSNQPQHF	TGTGCCAGCACGGGACAGGGGTATATCATGAGCAATCAGCCCCAGCATTTT
TRBV11-2	NA	TRBJ2-5	TRBD2	CASRLGQREARNRGYQETQYF	TGTGCCAGCAGATTAGGACAGCGGGAGGCCCGAAACCGCGGTTATCAAGAGACCCAGTACTTC
TRBV14	few	TRBJ2-5	TRBD2	CASSPRPGLASQETQYF	TGTGCCAGCAGCCCCCGACCGGGACTAGCGTCGCAAGAGACCCAGTACTTC
TRBV28	NA	TRBJ1-2	NA	CATWGPGSDFYGYTF	TGTGCCACCTGGGGGCCTGGATCCGATTTCTATGGCTACACCTTC
TRBV11-1	NA	TRBJ2-7	NA	CASSPTATTIYEQYF	TGTGCCAGCAGCCCGACAGCTACCACAATCTACGAGCAGTACTTC
TRBV5-1	NA	TRBJ1-1	NA	CASSSYQGEAFF	TGCGCCAGCAGCTCCTACCAGGGTGAAGCTTTCTTT
TRBV2	few	TRBJ2-3	TRBD2	CASSDVGGSVPDTQYF	TGTGCCAGCAGTGATGTGGGCGGGAGCGTCCCAGATACGCAGTATTTT
TRBV20-1	NA	TRBJ2-1	TRBD1	CSAREYRDRGYGGYNEQFF	TGCAGTGCTAGAGAATACCGGGACAGGGGGTACGGGGGGTACAATGAGCAGTTCTTC
TRBV10-3	NA	TRBJ2-1	TRBD2	CAIRTSGDNEQFF	TGTGCCATCAGGACTAGCGGGGACAATGAGCAGTTCTTC
TRBV7-2	NA	TRBJ1-2	TRBD1	CASSSTGPGGYTF	TGTGCCAGCAGCTCGACAGGGCCAGGCGGCTACACCTTC
TRBV18	NA	TRBJ1-2	TRBD1	CASSPVTGAAKGYTF	TGTGCCAGCTCACCAGTAACAGGGGCTGCGAAAGGCTACACCTTC
TRBV3-1	few	TRBJ1-2	TRBD1	CASVDRGSTGGYTF	TGTGCCAGCGTCGACAGGGGATCGACGGGGGGCTACACCTTC
TRBV6-1	NA	TRBJ2-7	TRBD2	CASSESGLAGGPSYEQYF	TGTGCCAGCAGTGAATCGGGACTAGCGGGGGGCCCCTCCTACGAGCAGTACTTC
TRBV20-1	NA	TRBJ1-5	NA	CSAGLQLSDQPQHF	TGCAGTGCTGGACTACAGCTTTCGGATCAGCCCCAGCATTTT
TRBV20-1	NA	TRBJ1-1	NA	CSARNTLNTEAFF	TGCAGTGCTAGGAACACGCTGAACACTGAAGCTTTCTTT
TRBV9	NA	TRBJ2-1	TRBD2	CASSVGGLAGPGGYNEQFF	TGTGCCAGCAGCGTAGGGGGACTAGCGGGACCGGGGGGTTACAATGAGCAGTTCTTC
TRBV12-3/TRBV12-4	few	TRBJ2-1	NA	CASSESNEQFF	TGTGCCAGCAGTGAGAGCAATGAGCAGTTCTTC
TRBV4-1	NA	TRBJ2-7	TRBD2	CASSHPGLVSEQYF	TGCGCCAGCAGCCACCCGGGACTAGTGAGCGAGCAGTACTTC
TRBV15	NA	TRBJ2-7	NA	CATSRDAGLSYEQYF	TGTGCCACCAGCAGAGATGCGGGCCTCTCCTACGAGCAGTACTTC
TRBV5-8	NA	TRBJ2-7	TRBD2	CASSRGLAGGFYEQYF	TGTGCCAGCAGCCGTGGACTAGCGGGGGGGTTCTACGAGCAGTACTTC